A selection of T cell receptor beta chains follows, all from one sample in a study of blood T cell repertoires in COVID-19. Sequencing was performed with immunoSEQ multiplex PCR; in TCRdb, only in-frame clones are kept and a portion is missing. The sample records around 150,000 clones, 87% being singletons. Material: peripheral blood. The receptors were sampled from a woman aged 55-69 years with active or convalescent COVID-19. CDR3s include the opening cysteine and the closing phenylalanine or tryptophan. A D gene is named only where the DNA matches it firmly. Rows give clone size only sometimes, using once, few, many, or a class for an expanded clone.

>.|TRBV11-2|TRBJ1-2|.
CASSLWANYGYTF
TGTGCCAGCAGCTTATGGGCGAACTATGGCTACACCTTC
>.|TRBV27|TRBJ1-6|TRBD1
CASKGQGARNSPLHF
TGTGCCAGCAAGGGACAGGGGGCGCGAAATTCACCCCTCCACTTT
>.|TRBV4-3|TRBJ1-1|TRBD1
CASSQGTGLGTEAFF
TGCGCCAGCAGCCAAGGGACAGGGTTAGGGACTGAAGCTTTCTTT
>.|TRBV7-8|TRBJ1-3|TRBD1
CASRRQGAAGNTIYF
TGTGCCAGCAGGAGACAGGGGGCGGCTGGAAACACCATATATTTT
>.|TRBV7-2|TRBJ1-2|.
CASSLGGEEVDGYTF
TGTGCCAGCAGCTTAGGGGGGGAAGAGGTGGACGGCTACACCTTC
>.|TRBV25-1|TRBJ2-7|TRBD1
CASSNSGTAYEQYF
TGTGCCAGCAGTAACTCCGGGACAGCCTACGAGCAGTACTTC
>.|TRBV4-1|TRBJ2-3|TRBD1
CASSEDRGSRDTQYF
TGCGCCAGCAGTGAGGACAGGGGTAGTCGAGATACGCAGTATTTT
>.|TRBV2|TRBJ1-2|TRBD1
CASRLSGQGVRYTF
TGTGCCAGCAGACTAAGTGGACAGGGGGTGCGCTACACCTTC
>.|TRBV19|TRBJ1-1|.
CASRAGGRTTEAFF
TGTGCCAGTAGGGCAGGAGGACGGACCACTGAAGCTTTCTTT
>.|TRBV7-9|TRBJ1-4|TRBD1
CATDQGTANEKLFF
TGTGCCACCGACCAAGGGACAGCTAATGAAAAACTGTTTTTT
>.|TRBV29-1|TRBJ2-3|TRBD2
CSVVGGGVVDTQYF
TGCAGCGTTGTTGGCGGGGGGGTGGTAGATACGCAGTATTTT
>.|TRBV19|TRBJ1-1|.
CASTDLGGRPLSNTEAFF
TGTGCCAGTACCGATCTGGGGGGACGGCCCCTATCGAACACTGAAGCTTTCTTT
>.|TRBV2|TRBJ1-2|TRBD1
CASSKTGGADGYTF
TGTGCCAGCAGCAAGACAGGGGGCGCGGATGGCTACACCTTC
>.|TRBV7-8|TRBJ2-5|.
CASSLRLGQETQYF
TGTGCCAGCAGCTTAAGGCTAGGCCAAGAGACCCAGTACTTC
>.|TRBV5-1|TRBJ1-2|.
CASRLSGGEGYTF
TGCGCCAGCCGTCTTTCGGGAGGGGAGGGCTACACCTTC
>many|TRBV5-1|TRBJ1-1|.
CASSLNTGSMNTEAFF
TGCGCCAGCAGCTTGAATACGGGTTCCATGAACACTGAAGCTTTCTTT
>.|TRBV7-9|TRBJ2-1|.
CASSRGSDSVTSYNEQFF
TGTGCCAGCAGCCGCGGTTCGGACAGCGTAACTTCCTACAATGAGCAGTTCTTC
>.|TRBV6-4|TRBJ1-1|.
CASSYDRNTEAFF
TGTGCCAGCAGCTACGACAGGAACACTGAAGCTTTCTTT
>.|TRBV7-8|TRBJ2-3|.
CASSPRLVAFTDTQYF
TGTGCCAGCAGCCCGAGACTAGTAGCCTTCACAGATACGCAGTATTTT
>.|TRBV24-1|TRBJ2-3|TRBD1
CATSDPTGTGGKGTDTQYF
TGTGCCACCAGTGATCCGACCGGGACAGGGGGTAAGGGCACAGATACGCAGTATTTT
>.|TRBV6-5|TRBJ2-5|TRBD2
CSTDAGRGGMETQYF
TGTTCCACTGACGCGGGGCGGGGGGGCATGGAGACCCAGTACTTC
>.|TRBV7-9|TRBJ1-2|TRBD1
CASSLTGGAGGYTF
TGTGCCAGCAGTCTTACAGGGGGCGCCGGTGGCTACACCTTC